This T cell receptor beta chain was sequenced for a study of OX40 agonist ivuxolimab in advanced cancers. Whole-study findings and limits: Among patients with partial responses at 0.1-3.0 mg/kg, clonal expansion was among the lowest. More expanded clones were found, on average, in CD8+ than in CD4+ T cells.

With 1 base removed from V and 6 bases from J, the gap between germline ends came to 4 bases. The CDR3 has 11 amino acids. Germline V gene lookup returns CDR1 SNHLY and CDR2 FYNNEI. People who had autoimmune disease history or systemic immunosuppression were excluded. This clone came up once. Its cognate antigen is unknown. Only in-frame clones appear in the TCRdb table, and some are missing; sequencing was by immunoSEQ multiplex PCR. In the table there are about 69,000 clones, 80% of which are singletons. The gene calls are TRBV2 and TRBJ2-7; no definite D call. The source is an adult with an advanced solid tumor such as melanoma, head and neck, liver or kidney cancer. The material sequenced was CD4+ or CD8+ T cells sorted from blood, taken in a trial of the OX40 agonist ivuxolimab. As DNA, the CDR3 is TGTGCCAGCAGTGAAGTGGGCGAGCAGTACTTC. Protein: CASSEVGEQYF.